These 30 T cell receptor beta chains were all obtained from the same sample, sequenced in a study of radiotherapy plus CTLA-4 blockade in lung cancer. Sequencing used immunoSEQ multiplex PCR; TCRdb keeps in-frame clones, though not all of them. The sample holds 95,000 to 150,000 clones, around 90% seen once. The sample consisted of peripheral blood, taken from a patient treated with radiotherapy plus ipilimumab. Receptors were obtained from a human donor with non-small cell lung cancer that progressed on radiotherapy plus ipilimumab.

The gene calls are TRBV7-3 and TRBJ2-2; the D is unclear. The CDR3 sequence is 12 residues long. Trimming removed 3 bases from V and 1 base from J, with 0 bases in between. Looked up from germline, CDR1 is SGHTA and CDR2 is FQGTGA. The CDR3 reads CASSLNTGELFF. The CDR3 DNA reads TGTGCCAGCAGCTTGAACACCGGGGAGCTGTTTTTT.

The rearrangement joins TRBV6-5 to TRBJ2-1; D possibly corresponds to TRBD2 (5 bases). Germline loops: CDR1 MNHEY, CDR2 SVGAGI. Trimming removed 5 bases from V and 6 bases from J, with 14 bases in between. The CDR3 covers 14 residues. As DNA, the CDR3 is TGTGCCAGCAGTGAGAGTGGGAGACGCAATGAGCAGTTCTTC. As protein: CASSESGRRNEQFF.

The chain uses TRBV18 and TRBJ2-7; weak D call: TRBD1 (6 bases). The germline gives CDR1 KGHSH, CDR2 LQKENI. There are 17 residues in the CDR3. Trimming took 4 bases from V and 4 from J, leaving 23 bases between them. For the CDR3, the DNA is TGTGCCAGCTCACTTGGACAGCCTGCCGTGGGGGCGTACGAGCAGTACTTC. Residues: CASSLGQPAVGAYEQYF.

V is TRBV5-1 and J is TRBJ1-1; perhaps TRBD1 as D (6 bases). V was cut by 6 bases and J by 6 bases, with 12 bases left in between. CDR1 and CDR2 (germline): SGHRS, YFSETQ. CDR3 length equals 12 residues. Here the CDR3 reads CASKEDSSEAFF. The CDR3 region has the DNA TGCGCCAGCAAGGAGGACAGTTCTGAAGCTTTCTTT.

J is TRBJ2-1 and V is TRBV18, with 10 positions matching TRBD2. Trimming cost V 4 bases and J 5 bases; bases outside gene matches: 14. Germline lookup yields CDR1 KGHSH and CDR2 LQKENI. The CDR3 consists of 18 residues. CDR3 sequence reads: CASSRRRTTSGENNEQFF. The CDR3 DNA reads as TGTGCCAGCTCACGGCGGCGCACAACTAGCGGGGAAAACAATGAGCAGTTCTTC.

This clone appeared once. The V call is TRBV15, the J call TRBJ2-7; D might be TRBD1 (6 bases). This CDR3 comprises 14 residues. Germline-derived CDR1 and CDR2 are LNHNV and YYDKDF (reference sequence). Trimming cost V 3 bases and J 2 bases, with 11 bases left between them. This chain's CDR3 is CATSRLEGAYEQYF. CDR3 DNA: TGTGCCACCAGCAGGTTAGAGGGGGCCTACGAGCAGTACTTC.

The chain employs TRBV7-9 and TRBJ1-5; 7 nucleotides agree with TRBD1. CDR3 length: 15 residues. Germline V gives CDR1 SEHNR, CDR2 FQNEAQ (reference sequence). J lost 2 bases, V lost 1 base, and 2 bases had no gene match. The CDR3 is CASSLGGGGNQPQHF. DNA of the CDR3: TGTGCCAGCAGCTTAGGAGGGGGCGGCAATCAGCCCCAGCATTTT.

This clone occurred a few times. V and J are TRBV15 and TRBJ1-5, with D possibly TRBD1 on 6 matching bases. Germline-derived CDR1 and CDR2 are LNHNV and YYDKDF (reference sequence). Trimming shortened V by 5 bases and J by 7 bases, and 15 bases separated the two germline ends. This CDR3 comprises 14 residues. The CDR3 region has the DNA TGTGCCACCAGCCAACACGACAGGCCGCAGCCCCAGCATTTT. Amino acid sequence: CATSQHDRPQPQHF.

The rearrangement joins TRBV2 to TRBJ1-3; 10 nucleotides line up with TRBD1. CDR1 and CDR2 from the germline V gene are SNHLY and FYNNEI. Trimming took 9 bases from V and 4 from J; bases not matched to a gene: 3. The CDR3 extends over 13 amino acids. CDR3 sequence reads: CASAGQGGNTIYF. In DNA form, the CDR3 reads TGTGCCAGTGCGGGACAGGGGGGAAACACCATATATTTT. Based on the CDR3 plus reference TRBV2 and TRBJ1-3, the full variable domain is EPEVTQTPSHQVTQMGQEVILRCVPISNHLYFYWYRQILGQKVEFLVSFYNNEISEKSEIFDDQFSVERPDGSNFTLKIRSTKLEDSAMYFCASAGQGGNTIYFGEGSWLTVV.

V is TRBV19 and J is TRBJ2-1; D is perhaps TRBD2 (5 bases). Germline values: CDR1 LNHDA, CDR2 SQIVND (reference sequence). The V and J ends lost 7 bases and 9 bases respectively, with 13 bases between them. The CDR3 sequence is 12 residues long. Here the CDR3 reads CASNSGFGEQFF. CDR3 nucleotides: TGTGCCAGTAACTCGGGATTCGGTGAGCAGTTCTTC.

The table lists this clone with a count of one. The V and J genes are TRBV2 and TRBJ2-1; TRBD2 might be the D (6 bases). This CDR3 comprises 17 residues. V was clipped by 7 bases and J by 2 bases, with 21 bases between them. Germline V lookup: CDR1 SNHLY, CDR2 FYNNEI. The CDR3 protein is CASKTGTGAAPYNEQFF. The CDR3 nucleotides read TGTGCCAGCAAGACCGGTACGGGAGCGGCCCCCTACAATGAGCAGTTCTTC.

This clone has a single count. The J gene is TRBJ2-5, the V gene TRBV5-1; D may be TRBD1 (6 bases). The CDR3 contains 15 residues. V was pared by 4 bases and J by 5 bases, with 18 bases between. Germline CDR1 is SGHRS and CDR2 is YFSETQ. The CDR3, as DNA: TGCGCCAGCAGCGTCCGGGACACCATTGGGGAGACCCAGTACTTC. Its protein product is CASSVRDTIGETQYF.

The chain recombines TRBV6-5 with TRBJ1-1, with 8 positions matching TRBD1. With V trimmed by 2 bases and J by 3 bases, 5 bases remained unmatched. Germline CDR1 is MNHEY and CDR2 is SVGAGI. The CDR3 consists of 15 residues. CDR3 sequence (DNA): TGTGCCAGCAGTTACGGCGTCAGGGGGCACACTGAAGCTTTCTTT. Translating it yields CASSYGVRGHTEAFF.

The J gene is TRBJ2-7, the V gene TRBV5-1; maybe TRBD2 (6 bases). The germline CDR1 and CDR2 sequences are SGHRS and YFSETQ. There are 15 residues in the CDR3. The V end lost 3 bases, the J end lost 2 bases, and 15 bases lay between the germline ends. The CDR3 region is CASSSTGTSAYEQYF. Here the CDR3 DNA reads TGCGCCAGCAGCTCAACCGGGACTTCTGCCTACGAGCAGTACTTC.

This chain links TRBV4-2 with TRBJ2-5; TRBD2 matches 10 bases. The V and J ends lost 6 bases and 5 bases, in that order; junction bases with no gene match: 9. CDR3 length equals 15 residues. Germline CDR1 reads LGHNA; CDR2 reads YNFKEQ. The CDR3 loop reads CASSGEREGVETQYF. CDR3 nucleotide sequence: TGTGCCAGCAGTGGCGAGCGGGAGGGTGTGGAGACCCAGTACTTC.

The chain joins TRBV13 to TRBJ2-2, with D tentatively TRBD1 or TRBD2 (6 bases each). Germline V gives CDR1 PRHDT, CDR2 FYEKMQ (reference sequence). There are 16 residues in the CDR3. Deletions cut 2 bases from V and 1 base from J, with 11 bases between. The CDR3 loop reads CASSLRGPMNTGELFF. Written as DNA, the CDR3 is TGTGCCAGCAGCTTACGGGGGCCAATGAACACCGGGGAGCTGTTTTTT.

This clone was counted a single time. CDR3 region: CATSRVSGSPSYEQYF. The CDR3 DNA reads TGTGCCACCAGCAGAGTCAGCGGGAGCCCCTCCTACGAGCAGTACTTC. This chain uses TRBV15 with TRBJ2-7, with 8 bases fitting TRBD2. J was trimmed by 0 bases and V by 1 base; bases with no gene match: 5. This CDR3 region has 16 residues. Germline V gene data show CDR1 as LNHNV and CDR2 as YYDKDF (reference sequence).

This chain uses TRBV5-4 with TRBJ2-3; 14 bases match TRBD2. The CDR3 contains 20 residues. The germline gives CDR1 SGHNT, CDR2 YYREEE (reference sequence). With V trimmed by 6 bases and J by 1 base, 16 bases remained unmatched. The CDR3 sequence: CASMPSWGTSGSGGTDTQYF. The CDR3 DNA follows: TGTGCCAGCATGCCATCATGGGGGACTAGCGGGAGTGGGGGCACAGATACGCAGTATTTT.

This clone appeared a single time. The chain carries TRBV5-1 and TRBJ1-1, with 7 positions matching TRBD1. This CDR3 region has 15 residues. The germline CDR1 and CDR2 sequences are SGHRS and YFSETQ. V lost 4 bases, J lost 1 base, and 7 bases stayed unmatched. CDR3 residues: CASSDVQGQNTEAFF. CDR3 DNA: TGCGCCAGCAGCGATGTACAGGGGCAGAACACTGAAGCTTTCTTT.

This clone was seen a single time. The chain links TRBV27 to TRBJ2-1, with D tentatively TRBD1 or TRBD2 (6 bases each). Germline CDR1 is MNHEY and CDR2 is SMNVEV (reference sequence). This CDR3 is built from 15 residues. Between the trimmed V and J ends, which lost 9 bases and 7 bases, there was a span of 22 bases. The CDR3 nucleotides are TGTGCCAGACGACGGGGGCCCCCGGACTGGAATGAGCAGTTCTTC. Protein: CARRRGPPDWNEQFF.

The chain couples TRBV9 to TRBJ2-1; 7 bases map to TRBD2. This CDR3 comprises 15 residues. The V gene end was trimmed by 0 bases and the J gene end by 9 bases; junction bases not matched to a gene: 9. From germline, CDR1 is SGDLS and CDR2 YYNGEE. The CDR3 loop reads CASSVAASGPGEQFF. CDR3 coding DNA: TGTGCCAGCAGCGTAGCGGCTAGCGGTCCCGGTGAGCAGTTCTTC.

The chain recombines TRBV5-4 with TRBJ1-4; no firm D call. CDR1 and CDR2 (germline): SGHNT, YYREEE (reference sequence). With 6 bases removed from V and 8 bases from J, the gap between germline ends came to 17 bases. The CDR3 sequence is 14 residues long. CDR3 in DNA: TGTGCCAGCACCCTATGGGGATCCGGGGAAAAACTGTTTTTT. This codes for CASTLWGSGEKLFF.

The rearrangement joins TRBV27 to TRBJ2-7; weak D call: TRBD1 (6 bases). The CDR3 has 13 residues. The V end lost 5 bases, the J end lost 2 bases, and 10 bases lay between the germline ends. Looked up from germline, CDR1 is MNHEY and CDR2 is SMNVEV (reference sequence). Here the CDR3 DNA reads TGTGCCAGCAGTAAACAGGGACCCTACGAGCAGTACTTC. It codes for CASSKQGPYEQYF.

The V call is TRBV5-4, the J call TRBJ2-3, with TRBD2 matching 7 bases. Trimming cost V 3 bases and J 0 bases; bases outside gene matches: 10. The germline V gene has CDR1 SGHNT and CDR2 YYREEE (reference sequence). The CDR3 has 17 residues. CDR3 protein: CASSSYIAGPSTDTQYF. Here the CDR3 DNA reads TGTGCCAGCAGCTCCTATATAGCGGGCCCTAGCACAGATACGCAGTATTTT.

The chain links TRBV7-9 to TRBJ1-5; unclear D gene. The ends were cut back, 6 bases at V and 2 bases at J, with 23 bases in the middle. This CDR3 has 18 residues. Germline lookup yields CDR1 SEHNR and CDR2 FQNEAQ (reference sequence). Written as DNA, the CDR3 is TGTGCCAGCAGGCTGACTTGGTGGGTTCAGAATGGCAATCAGCCCCAGCATTTT. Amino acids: CASRLTWWVQNGNQPQHF.

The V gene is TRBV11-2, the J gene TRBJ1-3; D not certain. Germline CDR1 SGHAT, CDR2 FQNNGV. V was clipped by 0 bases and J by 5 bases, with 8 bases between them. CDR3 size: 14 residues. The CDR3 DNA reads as TGTGCCAGCAGCTTAGATCGACAAAGAAACACCATATATTTT. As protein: CASSLDRQRNTIYF.

The DNA of the CDR3 is TGTGCCAGCAGCTCCGACAGTTTCTCCTACGAGCAGTACTTC. Its protein product is CASSSDSFSYEQYF. The chain employs TRBV7-2 and TRBJ2-7, with a weak D call TRBD1 (5 bases). The V gene's germline CDR1 is SGHTA and CDR2 FQGNSA. This CDR3 contains 14 residues. With 4 bases removed from V and 0 bases from J, the gap between germline ends came to 10 bases. The whole variable domain, remainder taken from reference TRBV7-2 and TRBJ2-7, is GAGVSQSPSNKVTEKGKDVELRCDPISGHTALYWYRQSLGQGLEFLIYFQGNSAPDKSGLPSDRFSAERTGGSVSTLTIQRTQQEDSAVYLCASSSDSFSYEQYFGPGTRLTVT.

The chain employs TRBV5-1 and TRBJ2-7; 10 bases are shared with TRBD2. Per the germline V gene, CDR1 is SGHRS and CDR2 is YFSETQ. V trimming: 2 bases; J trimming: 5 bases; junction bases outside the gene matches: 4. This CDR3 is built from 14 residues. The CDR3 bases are TGCGCCAGCAGCTTCCTAGCGGGAGAGGACGAGCAGTACTTC. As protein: CASSFLAGEDEQYF.

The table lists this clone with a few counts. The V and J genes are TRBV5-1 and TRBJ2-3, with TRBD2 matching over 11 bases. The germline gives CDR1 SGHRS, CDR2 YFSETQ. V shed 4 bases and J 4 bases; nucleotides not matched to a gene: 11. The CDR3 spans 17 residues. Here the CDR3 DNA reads TGCGCCAGCAGCCAGGGACGACTAGCGGGATTGTCAGATACGCAGTATTTT. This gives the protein CASSQGRLAGLSDTQYF.

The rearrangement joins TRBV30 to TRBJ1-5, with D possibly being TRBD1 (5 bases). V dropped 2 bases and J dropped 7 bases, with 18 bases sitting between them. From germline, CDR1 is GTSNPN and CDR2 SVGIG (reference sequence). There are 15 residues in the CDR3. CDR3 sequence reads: CAWSSGSWDSQPQHF. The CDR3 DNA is TGTGCCTGGAGTTCGGGTAGCTGGGACTCCCAGCCCCAGCATTTT.